This T cell receptor (beta chain) was found in a study of blood T cells in healthy people across ages. Study results and limitations: No one knew whether donors had CMV, which possibly confounded expanded clonotype changes.

This CDR3 spans 14 amino acids. Germline V lookup: CDR1 SEHNR, CDR2 FQNEAQ (reference sequence). A J-beta primer mix and a sample-barcoded 5' primer were used in a second PCR of roughly 7 to 12 cycles. TCRdb itself ran the 5' RACE reads through MiXCR, one entry per CDR3 protein. Of roughly 1,300,000 distinct CDR3 sequences listed, almost 60% are singletons. Worth noting for this clonotype: Antigen: not known.

This sequence joins TRBV7-9 and TRBJ2-5; D ambiguous. TRBJ2-4 matches the DNA end more closely, so the J call is doubtful. The specimen sequenced was blood. The clonotype comes from a man younger than 35 in good health. CDR3 DNA: TGTGCCAGCAGCCCTGACGGATCAGGAAGCATTCAGTACTTC. Its protein product is CASSPDGSGSIQYF.